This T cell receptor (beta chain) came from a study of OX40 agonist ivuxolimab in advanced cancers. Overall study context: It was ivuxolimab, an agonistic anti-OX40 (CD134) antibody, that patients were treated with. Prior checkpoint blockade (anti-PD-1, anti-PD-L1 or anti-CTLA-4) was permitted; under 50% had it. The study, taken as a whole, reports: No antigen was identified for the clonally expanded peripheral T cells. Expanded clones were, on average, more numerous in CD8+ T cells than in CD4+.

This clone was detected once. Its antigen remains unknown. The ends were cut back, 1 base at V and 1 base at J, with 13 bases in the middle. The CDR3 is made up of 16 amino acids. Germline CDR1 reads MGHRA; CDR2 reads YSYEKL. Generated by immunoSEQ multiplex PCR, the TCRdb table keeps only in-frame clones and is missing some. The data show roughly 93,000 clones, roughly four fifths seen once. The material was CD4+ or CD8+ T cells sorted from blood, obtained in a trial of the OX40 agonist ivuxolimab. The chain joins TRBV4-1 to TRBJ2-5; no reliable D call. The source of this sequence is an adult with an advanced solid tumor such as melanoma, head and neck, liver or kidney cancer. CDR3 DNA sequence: TGCGCCAGCAGCCAAGTCGGCGGAGTGGTCCAAGAGACCCAGTACTTC. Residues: CASSQVGGVVQETQYF.